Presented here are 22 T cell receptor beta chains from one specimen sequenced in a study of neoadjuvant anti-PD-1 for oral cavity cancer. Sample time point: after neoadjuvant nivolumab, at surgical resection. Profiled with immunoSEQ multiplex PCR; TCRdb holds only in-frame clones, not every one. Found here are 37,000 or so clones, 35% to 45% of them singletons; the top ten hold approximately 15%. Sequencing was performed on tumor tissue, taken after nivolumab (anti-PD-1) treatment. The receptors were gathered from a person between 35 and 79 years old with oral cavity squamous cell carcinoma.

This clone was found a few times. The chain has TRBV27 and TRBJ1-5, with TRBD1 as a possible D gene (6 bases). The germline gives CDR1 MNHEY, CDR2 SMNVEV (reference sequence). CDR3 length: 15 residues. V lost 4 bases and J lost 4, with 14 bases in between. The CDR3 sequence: CASSSLIRGNQPQHF. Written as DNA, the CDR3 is TGTGCCAGCAGTTCCTTAATCAGGGGAAATCAGCCCCAGCATTTT.

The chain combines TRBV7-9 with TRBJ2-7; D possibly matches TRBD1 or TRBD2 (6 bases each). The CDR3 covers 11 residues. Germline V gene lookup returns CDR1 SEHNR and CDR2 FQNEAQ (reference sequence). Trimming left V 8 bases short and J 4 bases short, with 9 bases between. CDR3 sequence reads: CASGGQYEQYF. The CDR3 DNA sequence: TGTGCCAGCGGGGGGCAATACGAGCAGTACTTC.

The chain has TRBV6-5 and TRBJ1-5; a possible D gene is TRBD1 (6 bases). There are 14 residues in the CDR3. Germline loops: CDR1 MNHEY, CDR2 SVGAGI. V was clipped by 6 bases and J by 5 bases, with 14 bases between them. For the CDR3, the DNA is TGTGCCAGCAGCAGGGGCGTCGCGGATCAGCCCCAGCATTTT. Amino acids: CASSRGVADQPQHF.

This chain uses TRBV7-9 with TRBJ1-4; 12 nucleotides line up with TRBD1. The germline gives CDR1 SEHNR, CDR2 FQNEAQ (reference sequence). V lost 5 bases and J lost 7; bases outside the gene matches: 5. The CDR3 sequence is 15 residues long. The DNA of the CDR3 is TGTGCCAGCAGCCGTGGGACAGGGGGCGGTGAAAAACTGTTTTTT. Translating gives CASSRGTGGGEKLFF. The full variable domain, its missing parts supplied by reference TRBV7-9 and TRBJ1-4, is DTGVSQNPRHKITKRGQNVTFRCDPISEHNRLYWYRQTLGQGPEFLTYFQNEAQLEKSRLLSDRFSAERPKGSFSTLEIQRTEQGDSAMYLCASSRGTGGGEKLFFGSGTQLSVL.

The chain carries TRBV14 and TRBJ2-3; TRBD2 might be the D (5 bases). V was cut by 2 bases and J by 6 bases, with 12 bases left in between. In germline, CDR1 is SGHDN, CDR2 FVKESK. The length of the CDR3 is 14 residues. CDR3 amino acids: CASSQWTRADTQYF. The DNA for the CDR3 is TGTGCCAGCAGCCAATGGACTCGAGCGGATACGCAGTATTTT.

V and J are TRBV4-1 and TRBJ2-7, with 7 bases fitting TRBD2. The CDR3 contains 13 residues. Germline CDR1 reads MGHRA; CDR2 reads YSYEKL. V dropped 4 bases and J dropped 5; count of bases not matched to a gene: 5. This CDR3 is CASSLGGLDEQYF. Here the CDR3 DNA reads TGCGCCAGCAGCCTCGGAGGACTAGACGAGCAGTACTTC.

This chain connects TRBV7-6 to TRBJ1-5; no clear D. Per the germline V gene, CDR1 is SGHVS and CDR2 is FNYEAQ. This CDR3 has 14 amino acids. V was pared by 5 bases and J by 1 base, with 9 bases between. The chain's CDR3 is CASSLDGSNQPQHF. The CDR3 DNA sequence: TGTGCCAGCAGCCTCGACGGAAGCAATCAGCCCCAGCATTTT. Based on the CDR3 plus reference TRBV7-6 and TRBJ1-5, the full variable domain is GAGVSQSPRYKVTKRGQDVALRCDPISGHVSLYWYRQALGQGPEFLTYFNYEAQQDKSGLPNDRFSAERPEGSISTLTIQRTEQRDSAMYRCASSLDGSNQPQHFGDGTRLSIL.

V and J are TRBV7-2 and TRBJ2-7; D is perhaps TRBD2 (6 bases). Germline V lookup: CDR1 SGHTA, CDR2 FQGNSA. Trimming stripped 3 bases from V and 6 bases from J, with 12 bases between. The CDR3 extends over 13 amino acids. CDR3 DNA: TGTGCCAGCAGCTTGCGGGATCGAAGCGAGCAGTACTTC. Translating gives CASSLRDRSEQYF. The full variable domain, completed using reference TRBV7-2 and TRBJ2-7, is GAGVSQSPSNKVTEKGKDVELRCDPISGHTALYWYRQSLGQGLEFLIYFQGNSAPDKSGLPSDRFSAERTGGSVSTLTIQRTQQEDSAVYLCASSLRDRSEQYFGPGTRLTVT.

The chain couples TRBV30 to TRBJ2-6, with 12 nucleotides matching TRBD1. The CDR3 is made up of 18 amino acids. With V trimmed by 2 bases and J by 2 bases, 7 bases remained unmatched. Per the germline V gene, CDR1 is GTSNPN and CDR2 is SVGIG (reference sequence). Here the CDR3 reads CAWSLLGQGAPGANVLTF. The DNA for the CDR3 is TGTGCCTGGAGTTTGTTGGGACAGGGGGCGCCTGGGGCCAACGTCCTGACTTTC.

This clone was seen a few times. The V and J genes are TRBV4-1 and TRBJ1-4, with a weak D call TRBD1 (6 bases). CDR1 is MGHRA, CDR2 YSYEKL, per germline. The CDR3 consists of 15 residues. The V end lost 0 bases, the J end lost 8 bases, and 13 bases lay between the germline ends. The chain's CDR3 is CASSQDPGAWEKLFF. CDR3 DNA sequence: TGCGCCAGCAGCCAAGACCCAGGGGCTTGGGAAAAACTGTTTTTT.

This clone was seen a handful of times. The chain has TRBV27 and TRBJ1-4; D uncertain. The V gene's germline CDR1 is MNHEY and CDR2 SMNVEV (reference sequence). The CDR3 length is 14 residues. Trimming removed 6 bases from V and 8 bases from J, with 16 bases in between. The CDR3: CASSPGPQREKLFF. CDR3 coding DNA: TGTGCCAGCAGCCCCGGGCCCCAAAGGGAAAAACTGTTTTTT.

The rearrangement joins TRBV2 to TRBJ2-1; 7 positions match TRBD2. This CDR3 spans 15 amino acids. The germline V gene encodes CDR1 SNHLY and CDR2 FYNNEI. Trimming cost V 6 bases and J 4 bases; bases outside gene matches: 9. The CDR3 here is CASRRGGRGYNEQFF. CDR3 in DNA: TGTGCCAGCAGGCGTGGCGGGAGAGGATACAATGAGCAGTTCTTC.

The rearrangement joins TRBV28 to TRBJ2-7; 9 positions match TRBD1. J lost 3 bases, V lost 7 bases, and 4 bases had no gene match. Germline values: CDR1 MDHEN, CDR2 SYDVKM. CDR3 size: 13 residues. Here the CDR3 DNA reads TGTGCCAGCACCCCGGGACAGGGCTACGAGCAGTACTTC. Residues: CASTPGQGYEQYF.

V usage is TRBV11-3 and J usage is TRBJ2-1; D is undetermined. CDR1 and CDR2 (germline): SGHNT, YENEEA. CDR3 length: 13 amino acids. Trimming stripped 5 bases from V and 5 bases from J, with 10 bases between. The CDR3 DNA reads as TGTGCCAGCAGCAAGACCGTGGACAATGAGCAGTTCTTC. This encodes CASSKTVDNEQFF.

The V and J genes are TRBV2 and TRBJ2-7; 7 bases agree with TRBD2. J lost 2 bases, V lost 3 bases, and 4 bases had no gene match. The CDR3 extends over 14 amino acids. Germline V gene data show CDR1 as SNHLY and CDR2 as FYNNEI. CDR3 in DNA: TGTGCCAGCAGTGACCGGACTAGAACCTACGAGCAGTACTTC. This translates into CASSDRTRTYEQYF. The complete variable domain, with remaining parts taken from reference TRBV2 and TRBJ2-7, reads EPEVTQTPSHQVTQMGQEVILRCVPISNHLYFYWYRQILGQKVEFLVSFYNNEISEKSEIFDDQFSVERPDGSNFTLKIRSTKLEDSAMYFCASSDRTRTYEQYFGPGTRLTVT.

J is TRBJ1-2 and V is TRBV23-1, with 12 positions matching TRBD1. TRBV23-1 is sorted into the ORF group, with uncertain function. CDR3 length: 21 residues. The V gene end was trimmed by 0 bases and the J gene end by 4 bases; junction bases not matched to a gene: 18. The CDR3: CASSQSWVTGTGGESRYGYTF. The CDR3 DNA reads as TGCGCCAGCAGTCAATCGTGGGTCACTGGGACAGGGGGCGAGTCTCGCTATGGCTACACCTTC.

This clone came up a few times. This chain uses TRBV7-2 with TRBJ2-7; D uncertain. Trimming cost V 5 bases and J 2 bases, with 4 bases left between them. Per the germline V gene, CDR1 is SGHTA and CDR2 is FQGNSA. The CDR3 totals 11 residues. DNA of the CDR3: TGTGCCAGCAGCGCAACCTACGAGCAGTACTTC. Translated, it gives CASSATYEQYF.

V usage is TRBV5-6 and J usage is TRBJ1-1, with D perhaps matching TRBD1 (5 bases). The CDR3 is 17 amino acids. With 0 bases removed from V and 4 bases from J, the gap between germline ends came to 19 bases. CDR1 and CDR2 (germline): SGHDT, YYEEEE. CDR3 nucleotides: TGTGCCAGCAGCTTGGCCGGGTGGGGACCCCCGGGCACTGAAGCTTTCTTT. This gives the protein CASSLAGWGPPGTEAFF.

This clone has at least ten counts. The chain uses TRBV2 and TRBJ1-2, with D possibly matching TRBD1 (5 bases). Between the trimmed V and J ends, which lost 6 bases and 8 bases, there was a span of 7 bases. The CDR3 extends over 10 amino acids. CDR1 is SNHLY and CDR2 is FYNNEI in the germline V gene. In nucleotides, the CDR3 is TGTGCCAGCAGGGGGGACGGCTACACCTTC. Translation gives CASRGDGYTF. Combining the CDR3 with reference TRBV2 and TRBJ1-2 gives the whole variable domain EPEVTQTPSHQVTQMGQEVILRCVPISNHLYFYWYRQILGQKVEFLVSFYNNEISEKSEIFDDQFSVERPDGSNFTLKIRSTKLEDSAMYFCASRGDGYTFGSGTRLTVV.

For the CDR3, the DNA is TGTGCCAGCAGTGGACAGGGGGACTATGGCTACACCTTC. It codes for CASSGQGDYGYTF. The V and J genes are TRBV27 and TRBJ1-2; 10 nucleotides match TRBD1. V trimming: 5 bases; J trimming: 3 bases; junction bases outside the gene matches: 0. The V gene's germline CDR1 is MNHEY and CDR2 SMNVEV (reference sequence). This CDR3 spans 13 amino acids.

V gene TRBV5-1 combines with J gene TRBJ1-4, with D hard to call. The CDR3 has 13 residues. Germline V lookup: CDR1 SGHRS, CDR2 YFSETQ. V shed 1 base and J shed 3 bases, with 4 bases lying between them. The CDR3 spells CASSLTANEKLFF. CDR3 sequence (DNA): TGCGCCAGCAGCTTGACTGCTAATGAAAAACTGTTTTTT.

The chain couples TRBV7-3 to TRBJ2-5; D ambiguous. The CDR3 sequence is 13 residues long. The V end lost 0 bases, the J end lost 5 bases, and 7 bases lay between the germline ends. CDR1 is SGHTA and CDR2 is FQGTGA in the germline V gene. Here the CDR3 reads CASSLTNMETQYF. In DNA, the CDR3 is TGTGCCAGCAGCTTAACGAACATGGAGACCCAGTACTTC. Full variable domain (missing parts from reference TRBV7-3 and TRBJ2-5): GAGVSQTPSNKVTEKGKYVELRCDPISGHTALYWYRQSLGQGPEFLIYFQGTGAADDSGLPNDRFFAVRPEGSVSTLKIQRTERGDSAVYLCASSLTNMETQYFGPGTRLLVL.